Below, one T cell receptor beta chain is given with its context. What it recognizes is unknown. The sample is drawn from a study of persistence of HIV-infected CD4 T cells. Study outcomes and limitations: Degenerate expanded CDR3beta sequences were enriched among CMV- and Gag-responding cells. TCRbeta richness was lower in CMV- and Gag-responding cells than in anti-CD3/anti-CD28-responding cells.

Stimulation used about 9.5 ug/mL lysate from CMV-infected fibroblasts. CD40L/CD69 double-negative CD45RO-high memory CD4+ T cells were collected. PBMCs were depleted of CD8+ T cells before stimulation. The V and J ends lost 3 bases and 7 bases, in that order; junction bases with no gene match: 11. Germline V lookup: CDR1 LGHNA, CDR2 YSLEER. The CDR3 contains 16 residues. This was the immunoSEQ version 4 assay in survey mode. Profiling relied on immunoSEQ multiplex PCR, and the TCRdb table lists in-frame clones only, not all of them. The profile shows about 33,000 clones, around four fifths of them singletons.

The TCR comes from an adult man with HIV who was CMV-seropositive. The chain is built from TRBV4-3 and TRBJ1-4; TRBD1 aligns across 7 bases. The source material was CD4+ T cells sorted from PBMCs after roughly 18-hour stimulation, sampled from a patient who received antiretroviral therapy. CDR3 coding DNA: TGCGCCAGCAGCCACGGAGGTTGGCAGGGGGGTGAAAAACTGTTTTTT. Protein: CASSHGGWQGGEKLFF.